The source of this T cell receptor (beta chain) is a study of cytomegalovirus exposure and HLA in healthy donors. Study-level findings and limits: TCR beta chains associated with HLA were, in a later analysis, more clonally expanded than equally common others. Rates of TCR association differed by HLA locus in a later analysis, with DRB1 highest and HLA-C lowest. TRBV6-2, TRBV6-3 and some other V segments were unresolvable in 87-base-pair reads.

Concerning this clone: Its antigen remains unknown.

The CDR3 consists of 16 residues. Per the germline V gene, CDR1 is SGHDN and CDR2 is FVKESK. Trimming pared 4 bases from V and 1 base from J, leaving 16 bases between. The PCR used 60 Vbeta and 13 Jbeta primers. Repertoires were generated with immunoSEQ multiplex PCR, while TCRdb's copy carries only in-frame clones and drops some. This table has 83,000 or so clones, roughly 76% appearing once. The chain is built from TRBV14 and TRBJ1-1; possibly TRBD1 for D (5 bases). The sequence came from a woman aged 25 to 45 in good health and CMV-seronegative. The sample was PBMCs. Written as DNA, the CDR3 is TGTGCCAGCAGCCCAGGGTCATTCTGGGGGAACACTGAAGCTTTCTTT. Its translation is CASSPGSFWGNTEAFF.